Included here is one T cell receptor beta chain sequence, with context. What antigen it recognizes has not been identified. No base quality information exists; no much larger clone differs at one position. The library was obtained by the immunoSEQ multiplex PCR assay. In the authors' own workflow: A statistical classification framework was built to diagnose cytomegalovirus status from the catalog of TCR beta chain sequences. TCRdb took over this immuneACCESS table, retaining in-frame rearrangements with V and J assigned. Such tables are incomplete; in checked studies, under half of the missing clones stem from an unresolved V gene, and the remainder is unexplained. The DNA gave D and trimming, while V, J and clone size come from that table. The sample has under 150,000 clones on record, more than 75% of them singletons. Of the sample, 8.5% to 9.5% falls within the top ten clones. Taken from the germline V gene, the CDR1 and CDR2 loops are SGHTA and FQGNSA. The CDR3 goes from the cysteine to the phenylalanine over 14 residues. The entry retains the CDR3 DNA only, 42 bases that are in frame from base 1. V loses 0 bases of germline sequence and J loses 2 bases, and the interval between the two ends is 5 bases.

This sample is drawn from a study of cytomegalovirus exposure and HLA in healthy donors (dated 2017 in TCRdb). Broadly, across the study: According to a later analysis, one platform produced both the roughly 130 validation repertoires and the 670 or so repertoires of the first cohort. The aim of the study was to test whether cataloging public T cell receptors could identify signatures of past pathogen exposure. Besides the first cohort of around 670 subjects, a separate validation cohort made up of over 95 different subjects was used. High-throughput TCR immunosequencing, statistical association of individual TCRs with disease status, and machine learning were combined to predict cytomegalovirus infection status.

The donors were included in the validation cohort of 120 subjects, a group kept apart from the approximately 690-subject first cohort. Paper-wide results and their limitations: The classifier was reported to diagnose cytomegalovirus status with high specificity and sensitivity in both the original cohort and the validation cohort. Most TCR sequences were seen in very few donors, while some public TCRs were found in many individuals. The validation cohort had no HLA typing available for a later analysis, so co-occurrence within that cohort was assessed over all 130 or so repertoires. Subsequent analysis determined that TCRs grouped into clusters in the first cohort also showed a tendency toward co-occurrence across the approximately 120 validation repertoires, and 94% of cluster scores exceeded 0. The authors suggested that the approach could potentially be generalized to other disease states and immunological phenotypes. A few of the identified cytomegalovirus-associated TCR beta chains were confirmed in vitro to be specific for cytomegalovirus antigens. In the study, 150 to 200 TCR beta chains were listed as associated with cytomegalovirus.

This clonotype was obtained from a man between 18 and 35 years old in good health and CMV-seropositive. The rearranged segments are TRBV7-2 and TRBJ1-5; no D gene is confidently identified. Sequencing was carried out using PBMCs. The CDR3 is CASSLAQGNQPQHF. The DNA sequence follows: TGTGCCAGCAGCTTAGCGCAGGGCAATCAGCCCCAGCATTTT.